These T cell receptor beta chains were read from a single sample in a study of cytomegalovirus exposure and HLA in healthy donors. The data were produced by immunoSEQ multiplex PCR, yet TCRdb's version contains in-frame clones alone and is incomplete. The data contain over 200,000 clones, about 70% of them singletons. Specimen: PBMCs. These receptors came from a man aged 35 to 55 in good health and CMV-seropositive. Each CDR3 is given with its conserved first and last residue. D genes are given only for firm matches. Some rows have no size entry. The others give once, few or many, or a class for an expanded clone.

J gene: TRBJ2-7
V gene: TRBV28
D gene: -
clone size: -
CDR3 DNA: TGTGCCAGCAGTCCACCAGGGGCAGGGGCCTACGAGCAGTACTTC
CDR3 protein: CASSPPGAGAYEQYF

J gene: TRBJ1-1
V gene: TRBV6-6
D gene: TRBD1
clone size: few
CDR3 DNA: TGTGCCAGCAGTTACGACAGGGCCGGTGAAGCTTTCTTT
CDR3 protein: CASSYDRAGEAFF

J gene: TRBJ2-7
V gene: TRBV5-6
D gene: TRBD1
clone size: once
CDR3 DNA: TGTGCCAGCAGCGGTACAGGGGTACTCTACGAGCAGTACTTC
CDR3 protein: CASSGTGVLYEQYF

J gene: TRBJ1-4
V gene: TRBV6-1
D gene: -
clone size: few
CDR3 DNA: TGTGCCAGCATGGCAAGCCAGGGGCTATGGGAAAAACTGTTTTTT
CDR3 protein: CASMASQGLWEKLFF

J gene: TRBJ1-2
V gene: TRBV6-6
D gene: TRBD1
clone size: few
CDR3 DNA: TGTGCCAGCAGTTACTCGGAGGGGGCGGGTGGCTACACCTTC
CDR3 protein: CASSYSEGAGGYTF

J gene: TRBJ2-3
V gene: TRBV7-8
D gene: TRBD2
clone size: -
CDR3 DNA: TGTGCCAGCAGCTTGCTAGGAAGGACTAGAGTAGATACGCAGTATTTT
CDR3 protein: CASSLLGRTRVDTQYF

J gene: TRBJ1-2
V gene: TRBV4-2
D gene: TRBD1
clone size: -
CDR3 DNA: TGTGCCAGCAGCCCCGGGACAGGGAAAGGCTACACCTTC
CDR3 protein: CASSPGTGKGYTF

J gene: TRBJ2-3
V gene: TRBV7-9
D gene: TRBD1
clone size: -
CDR3 DNA: TGTGCCAGCAGCCCCCGGACAGGGAGCACAGATACGCAGTATTTT
CDR3 protein: CASSPRTGSTDTQYF

J gene: TRBJ2-3
V gene: TRBV7-8
D gene: -
clone size: -
CDR3 DNA: TGTGCCAGCAGCCAATGGGCAAGCACAGATACGCAGTATTTT
CDR3 protein: CASSQWASTDTQYF

J gene: TRBJ2-5
V gene: TRBV9
D gene: TRBD2
clone size: few
CDR3 DNA: TGTGCCAGCAGCGTACTGGGTAGCGGGGGACCAGAGACCCAGTACTTC
CDR3 protein: CASSVLGSGGPETQYF

J gene: TRBJ2-6
V gene: TRBV6-4
D gene: -
clone size: -
CDR3 DNA: TGTGCCAGCAGTGACTCGACCAGGACTGGGGCCAACGTCCTGACTTTC
CDR3 protein: CASSDSTRTGANVLTF

J gene: TRBJ1-5
V gene: TRBV6-1
D gene: -
clone size: -
CDR3 DNA: TGTGCCAGCAGTGAAGAACAGGTAACCTATAGCAATCAGCCCCAGCATTTT
CDR3 protein: CASSEEQVTYSNQPQHF

J gene: TRBJ1-2
V gene: TRBV5-4
D gene: TRBD1
clone size: -
CDR3 DNA: TGTGCCAGCAGCTCTACAGGGGTCCACACCTTC
CDR3 protein: CASSSTGVHTF

J gene: TRBJ2-7
V gene: TRBV5-1
D gene: TRBD2
clone size: -
CDR3 DNA: TGCGCCAGCAGCTTGAACCCGCTAGCGGGGGGGCTGGTGGCTGGGGAGCAGTACTTC
CDR3 protein: CASSLNPLAGGLVAGEQYF

J gene: TRBJ2-2
V gene: TRBV5-1
D gene: -
clone size: -
CDR3 DNA: TGCGCCGGATCCGTCGCGGGACCGAACACCGGGGAGCTGTTTTTT
CDR3 protein: CAGSVAGPNTGELFF

J gene: TRBJ2-5
V gene: TRBV15
D gene: -
clone size: once
CDR3 DNA: TGTGCCACCAGCCCCTTCGCCAGGGTCCAAGAGACCCAGTACTTC
CDR3 protein: CATSPFARVQETQYF

J gene: TRBJ2-3
V gene: TRBV5-4
D gene: -
clone size: -
CDR3 DNA: TGTGCCAGCAGCTTCGACAGCAACTCAGATACGCAGTATTTT
CDR3 protein: CASSFDSNSDTQYF

J gene: TRBJ1-5
V gene: TRBV6-1
D gene: -
clone size: few
CDR3 DNA: TGTGCCAGCAGCTCCGGGACAAATTATCAGCCCCAGCATTTT
CDR3 protein: CASSSGTNYQPQHF

J gene: TRBJ1-1
V gene: TRBV9
D gene: -
clone size: few
CDR3 DNA: TGTGCCAGCAGCGTAGTGCCAGGCCATAACACTGAAGCTTTCTTT
CDR3 protein: CASSVVPGHNTEAFF

J gene: TRBJ2-3
V gene: TRBV4-3
D gene: TRBD2
clone size: -
CDR3 DNA: TGCGCCAGCAGCCAAGACGACCTAGCGGGGACAGATACGCAGTATTTT
CDR3 protein: CASSQDDLAGTDTQYF

J gene: TRBJ1-2
V gene: TRBV7-2
D gene: -
clone size: once
CDR3 DNA: TGTGCCAGCAGCTTAGCTTTACAGGAAATTTATGGCTACACCTTC
CDR3 protein: CASSLALQEIYGYTF

J gene: TRBJ1-1
V gene: TRBV7-9
D gene: -
clone size: few
CDR3 DNA: TGTGCCAGCAGCTTGGGTGCGGAGGGGCCGTCCTACACTGAAGCTTTCTTT
CDR3 protein: CASSLGAEGPSYTEAFF

J gene: TRBJ2-1
V gene: TRBV6-5
D gene: TRBD2
clone size: -
CDR3 DNA: TGTGCCAGCAGTTACTCGGGGACTAGCTCCTACAATGAGCAGTTCTTC
CDR3 protein: CASSYSGTSSYNEQFF

J gene: TRBJ1-1
V gene: TRBV28
D gene: TRBD1
clone size: -
CDR3 DNA: TGTGCCAGCAGTTTATGGCAGGGGGCGTATAAAACTGAAGCTTTCTTT
CDR3 protein: CASSLWQGAYKTEAFF

J gene: TRBJ2-7
V gene: TRBV23-1
D gene: -
clone size: -
CDR3 DNA: TGCGCCAGCAGTCAATTTCTCCCGGGCTACGAGCAGTACTTC
CDR3 protein: CASSQFLPGYEQYF

J gene: TRBJ1-2
V gene: TRBV6-1
D gene: TRBD1
clone size: -
CDR3 DNA: TGTGCCAGCAGTGTAGGGGACAGGGGTATCTATGGCTACACCTTC
CDR3 protein: CASSVGDRGIYGYTF

J gene: TRBJ2-2
V gene: TRBV5-1
D gene: -
clone size: -
CDR3 DNA: TGCGCCAGCAGCATAGGAGTTAACACCGGGGAGCTGTTTTTT
CDR3 protein: CASSIGVNTGELFF

J gene: TRBJ2-7
V gene: TRBV19
D gene: -
clone size: -
CDR3 DNA: TGTGCCAGTAGTTTCCGACAGACACAATTACCCTACGAGCAGTACTTC
CDR3 protein: CASSFRQTQLPYEQYF